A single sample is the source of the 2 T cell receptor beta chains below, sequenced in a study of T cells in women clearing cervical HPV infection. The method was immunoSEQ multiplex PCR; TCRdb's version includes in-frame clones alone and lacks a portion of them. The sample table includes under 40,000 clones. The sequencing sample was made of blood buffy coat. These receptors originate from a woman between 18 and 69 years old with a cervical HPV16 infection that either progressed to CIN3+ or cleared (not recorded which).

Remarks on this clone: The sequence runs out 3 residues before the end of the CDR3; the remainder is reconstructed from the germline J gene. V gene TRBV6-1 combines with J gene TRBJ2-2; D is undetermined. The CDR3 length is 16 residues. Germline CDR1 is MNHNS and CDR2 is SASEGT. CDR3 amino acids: CASSEGLTATNEKLFF. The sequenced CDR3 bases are TGTGCCAGCAGTGAAGGCCTGACGGCAACTAATGAAAAG.

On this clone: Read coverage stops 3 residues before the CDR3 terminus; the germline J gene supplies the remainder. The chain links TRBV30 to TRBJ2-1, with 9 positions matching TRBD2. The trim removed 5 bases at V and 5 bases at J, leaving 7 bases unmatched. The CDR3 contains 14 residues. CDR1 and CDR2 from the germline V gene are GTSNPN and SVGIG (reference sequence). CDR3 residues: CAWSLAGANNEQFF. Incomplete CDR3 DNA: TGTGCCTGGTCTTTAGCGGGGGCGAACAATGAG.